The clone carrying this TCR beta chain was seen a handful of times. This sample is part of a study of blood T cell repertoires in COVID-19. Methods used by the authors: Estimates of nucleated cell counts were drawn from the amplification of reference gene primers. The protocol was immunoSEQ multiplex PCR, while the TCRdb copy is restricted to in-frame clones and leaves out a portion. For V, J and clone size, that table is used; D and trimming come from the DNA. The sample records 70,000 to 95,000 clones, around 78% being singletons. V lost 5 bases and J lost 5; bases outside the gene matches: 8. CDR3 length: 15 amino acids. Germline V lookup: CDR1 SGHRS, CDR2 YFSETQ.

Material: peripheral blood. The receptor comes from a man aged 55 to 69 with COVID-19, enrolled during active disease. V is TRBV5-1 and J is TRBJ2-5; 11 nucleotides align to TRBD2. The chain's CDR3 is CASRGSGRAYETQYF. The CDR3 DNA reads TGCGCCAGCAGGGGTAGCGGGAGGGCCTATGAGACCCAGTACTTC.